One sample yielded the 28 T cell receptor beta chains listed below, sequenced in a study of blood T cell repertoires in COVID-19. This table comes from immunoSEQ multiplex PCR, and its TCRdb copy is limited to in-frame clones, with some not included. The repertoire holds about 110,000 clones, with about two thirds as singletons. The sequenced sample was peripheral blood. The receptors shown here come from a woman in her thirties or forties with acute or convalescent COVID-19.

The CDR3 nucleotides read TGTGCCAGCAGCCAAGACGGGGGGGTAAACACCATATATTTT. It specifies CASSQDGGVNTIYF. This chain links TRBV3-1 (or the pseudogene TRBV3-2) with TRBJ1-3; tentatively, D is TRBD1 (5 bases). V was shortened by 0 bases and J by 6 bases, with 9 bases between the two germline ends. The germline CDR1 and CDR2 sequences are LGHDT and YNNKEL (reference sequence). There are 14 residues in the CDR3.

This sequence joins TRBV14 and TRBJ2-2; D ambiguous. This CDR3 is built from 15 residues. The germline CDR1 and CDR2 sequences are SGHDN and FVKESK. The ends were cut back, 1 base at V and 4 bases at J, with 10 bases in the middle. The CDR3 loop reads CASSQVGQATGELFF. The DNA for the CDR3 is TGTGCCAGCAGCCAAGTTGGTCAGGCCACCGGGGAGCTGTTTTTT.

The rearrangement joins TRBV4-3 to TRBJ1-3; no reliable D call. CDR3 size: 16 residues. The germline gives CDR1 LGHNA, CDR2 YSLEER. Trimming cost V 1 base and J 0 bases, with 10 bases left between them. The CDR3 DNA is TGCGCCAGCAGCCAAGCCCTGCCAGACTCTGGAAACACCATATATTTT. It is translated as CASSQALPDSGNTIYF.

The J gene is TRBJ2-7, the V gene TRBV7-2; TRBD1 might be the D (6 bases). V was cut by 5 bases and J by 3 bases, with 14 bases left in between. The CDR3 spans 14 residues. Germline V gene sequence: CDR1 SGHTA, CDR2 FQGNSA. In nucleotides, the CDR3 is TGTGCCAGCAGCGCACTTACCAGGGGCTACGAGCAGTACTTC. As protein: CASSALTRGYEQYF.

A remark on this clone: Other DNA sequences from this sample encode an identical CDR3 as well. CDR3 residues: CASSLSRVNTEAFF. CDR3 DNA: TGTGCCAGCAGTTTAAGCAGGGTGAACACTGAAGCTTTCTTT. The gene calls are TRBV27 and TRBJ1-1, with D possibly matching TRBD1 (5 bases). CDR3 length: 14 amino acids. Germline V lookup: CDR1 MNHEY, CDR2 SMNVEV (reference sequence). V was cut by 2 bases and J by 0 bases, with 7 bases left in between.

This clone was detected only a few times. This chain uses TRBV6-2 or TRBV6-3 with TRBJ2-3, with D perhaps TRBD1 (5 bases). The V end lost 4 bases, the J end lost 0 bases, and 11 bases lay between the germline ends. CDR3 length: 15 amino acids. The germline CDR1 and CDR2 sequences are MNHEY and SVGEGT. Written as DNA, the CDR3 is TGTGCCAGCAGTTCAGGGCTTAGCAGCACAGATACGCAGTATTTT. It encodes CASSSGLSSTDTQYF.

For the CDR3, the DNA is TGCGCCAGCAGCTTGGGGTCGGGTAGCTTGAACACTGAAGCTTTCTTT. It codes for CASSLGSGSLNTEAFF. V is TRBV5-1 and J is TRBJ1-1; unclear D gene. The germline CDR1 and CDR2 sequences are SGHRS and YFSETQ. V gave up 0 bases and J gave up 0 bases, with 12 bases separating them. The CDR3 extends over 16 amino acids.

The chain employs TRBV4-3 and TRBJ1-1; weak D call: TRBD1 (5 bases). Trimming left V 4 bases short and J 1 base short, with 13 bases between. Per the germline V gene, CDR1 is LGHNA and CDR2 is YSLEER. The CDR3 has 15 residues. The CDR3 region has the DNA TGCGCCAGCAGCCGCCGAACGACAGAGAACACTGAAGCTTTCTTT. Translated, it gives CASSRRTTENTEAFF.

The chain carries TRBV10-1 and TRBJ1-4, with 8 bases identical to TRBD1. The V gene's germline CDR1 is WNHNN and CDR2 SYGVQD (reference sequence). V shed 8 bases, J shed 4 bases, and the junction held 9 bases outside the gene matches. The CDR3 length is 15 residues. This CDR3 is CASGSQGAINEKLFF. The CDR3 region has the DNA TGCGCCAGCGGCTCGCAGGGGGCTATTAATGAAAAACTGTTTTTT.

This clone was detected once. The chain couples TRBV4-1 to TRBJ1-1, with 7 positions matching TRBD1. With V trimmed by 1 base and J by 0 bases, 5 bases remained unmatched. The germline V gene encodes CDR1 MGHRA and CDR2 YSYEKL. The CDR3 runs to 16 residues. DNA for the CDR3: TGCGCCAGCAGCCAAGCCCCGGGACAGTTGAACACTGAAGCTTTCTTT. It encodes CASSQAPGQLNTEAFF.

In DNA, the CDR3 is TGTGCCAGCAGCCTTTTTGGTCGGGATGGCTACACCTTC. Protein product: CASSLFGRDGYTF. The chain is built from TRBV16 and TRBJ1-2, with D hard to call. Germline V gene lookup returns CDR1 KGHSY and CDR2 FQNENV. The ends were cut back, 4 bases at V and 6 bases at J, with 12 bases in the middle. CDR3 length: 13 amino acids.

This chain uses TRBV7-8 with TRBJ2-7, with D perhaps TRBD1 (5 bases). V lost 5 bases, J lost 0 bases, and 14 bases lay in between. This CDR3 spans 15 amino acids. Germline CDR1 SGHVS, CDR2 FQNEAQ. CDR3 in amino acids: CASSPRRGTSYEQYF. Written as DNA, the CDR3 is TGTGCCAGCAGCCCGCGTAGGGGAACCTCCTACGAGCAGTACTTC.

The rearrangement uses TRBV30 and TRBJ2-6; D might be TRBD1 (5 bases). V lost 5 bases and J 2 bases, leaving 13 bases between the germline ends. The CDR3 consists of 15 residues. Per the germline V gene, CDR1 is GTSNPN and CDR2 is SVGIG (reference sequence). The CDR3 loop is CAWVRGLAGANVLTF. The DNA of the CDR3 is TGTGCCTGGGTTAGGGGTCTGGCTGGGGCCAACGTCCTGACTTTC.

The rearrangement links TRBV27 to TRBJ1-5; D is possibly TRBD1 (6 bases). CDR1 MNHEY and CDR2 SMNVEV come from the germline V gene (reference sequence). The CDR3 contains 16 residues. Trimming took 8 bases from V and 4 from J, leaving 21 bases between them. CDR3 in amino acids: CASSSTAGTFNQPQHF. The CDR3 DNA sequence: TGTGCCAGCTCCAGCACTGCCGGGACATTTAATCAGCCCCAGCATTTT.

There are a few counts of this clone. This chain connects TRBV12-3 or TRBV12-4 to TRBJ1-2; 7 bases are a match to TRBD1. V lost 6 bases and J lost 8; bases outside the gene matches: 9. The CDR3 totals 13 residues. The CDR3 region has the DNA TGTGCCAGCAGATATACAGGGGATCGGGGCTACACCTTC. Protein: CASRYTGDRGYTF.

This clone was recorded a few times. This sequence joins TRBV12-3 or TRBV12-4 and TRBJ2-3, with D tentatively TRBD2 (5 bases). The V gene lost 5 bases and the J gene lost 3 bases, with 9 bases spanning the gap. The CDR3 extends over 13 amino acids. The DNA of the CDR3 is TGTGCCAGCAGTGCGGACTTTACAGATACGCAGTATTTT. Translating it yields CASSADFTDTQYF.

This chain links TRBV5-4 with TRBJ1-3, with 7 bases lining up with TRBD1. V was pared by 0 bases and J by 3 bases, with 9 bases of the junction left unmatched. CDR3 length: 17 residues. CDR1 and CDR2 from the germline V gene are SGHNT and YYREEE (reference sequence). This chain's CDR3 is CASSLGQGGTFGNTIYF. The CDR3 coding sequence is TGTGCCAGCAGCTTGGGGCAGGGGGGTACATTTGGAAACACCATATATTTT.

The chain links TRBV6-5 to TRBJ1-1, with 7 bases fitting TRBD1. CDR3 length: 15 residues. Germline CDR1 is MNHEY and CDR2 is SVGAGI. V was pared by 0 bases and J by 2 bases, with 3 bases of the junction left unmatched. CDR3 sequence: CASSYSTGSNTEAFF. CDR3 sequence (DNA): TGTGCCAGCAGTTACTCGACAGGGTCAAACACTGAAGCTTTCTTT.

This clone was observed a single time. This chain uses TRBV3-1 (or the pseudogene TRBV3-2) with TRBJ2-2, with no clear D. Trimming took 0 bases from V and 1 from J, leaving 6 bases between them. Germline V gives CDR1 LGHDT, CDR2 YNNKEL (reference sequence). The CDR3 sequence is 15 residues long. The CDR3 spells CASSQDPGNTGELFF. The CDR3 region has the DNA TGTGCCAGCAGCCAAGATCCCGGGAACACCGGGGAGCTGTTTTTT.

This clone was seen more than once but under ten times. The V call is TRBV5-1, the J call TRBJ2-2, with 7 bases fitting TRBD2. Germline values: CDR1 SGHRS, CDR2 YFSETQ. There are 14 residues in the CDR3. With 5 bases clipped from V and 5 bases from J, the junction kept 6 bases outside the gene matches. Written as DNA, the CDR3 is TGCGCCAGCAGAGAGCTAGCGGATACCGGGGAGCTGTTTTTT. This translates into CASRELADTGELFF. Drawing the rest from reference TRBV5-1 and TRBJ2-2, the complete variable domain is KAGVTQTPRYLIKTRGQQVTLSCSPISGHRSVSWYQQTPGQGLQFLFEYFSETQRNKGNFPGRFSGRQFSNSRSEMNVSTLELGDSALYLCASRELADTGELFFGEGSRLTVL.

The table lists this clone with a count of one. The gene calls are TRBV6-6 and TRBJ1-5; 8 nucleotides agree with TRBD1. The CDR3 covers 15 residues. Germline V gene lookup returns CDR1 MNHNY and CDR2 SVGAGI (reference sequence). The ends lost 6 bases at V and 3 bases at J; junction bases unmatched: 7. CDR3 nucleotide sequence: TGTGCCAGCAGGGTGACAGGGGACGTCAATCAGCCCCAGCATTTT. The encoded protein is CASRVTGDVNQPQHF.

The chain joins TRBV5-4 to TRBJ2-1; D perhaps matches TRBD1 (6 bases). This CDR3 is built from 15 residues. The germline V gene encodes CDR1 SGHNT and CDR2 YYREEE (reference sequence). The ends were cut back, 5 bases at V and 1 base at J, with 13 bases in the middle. CDR3 region: CASRPNRESYNEQFF. The CDR3 DNA is TGTGCCAGCAGACCAAACAGGGAATCCTACAATGAGCAGTTCTTC.

The chain links TRBV3-1 (or the pseudogene TRBV3-2) to TRBJ2-1; TRBD2 agrees at 13 bases. Germline CDR1 LGHDT, CDR2 YNNKEL (reference sequence). V lost 2 bases and J lost 0; bases outside the gene matches: 10. The CDR3 is 20 amino acids. The CDR3 nucleotides are TGTGCCAGCAGCCAATACGCAGGGACTAGCGGGGCAAGCTCCTACAATGAGCAGTTCTTC. Protein: CASSQYAGTSGASSYNEQFF.

This chain uses TRBV5-1 with TRBJ1-6; TRBD1 agrees at 9 bases. This CDR3 has 19 residues. CDR1 is SGHRS, CDR2 YFSETQ, per germline. Trimming at V came to 2 bases and at J to 0 bases, leaving 9 bases not matched to a gene. CDR3 in DNA: TGCGCCAGCAGCTTAATGGACAGGGGCCTATCCTCCTATAATTCACCCCTCCACTTT. It translates to CASSLMDRGLSSYNSPLHF.

This chain uses TRBV5-5 with TRBJ1-2; 7 bases fit TRBD1. The CDR3 sequence is 13 residues long. Per the germline V gene, CDR1 is SGHKS and CDR2 is YYEKEE (reference sequence). V was clipped by 7 bases and J by 6 bases; unmatched bases: 9. The CDR3 nucleotides are TGTGCCAGCGGTGCACAGGGGAGAGATGGCTACACCTTC. As protein: CASGAQGRDGYTF.

The J gene is TRBJ2-5, the V gene TRBV11-3, with 14 bases that match TRBD2. The length of the CDR3 is 16 residues. V lost 4 bases to trimming and J lost 1 base; unmatched junction nucleotides: 2. CDR1 and CDR2 (germline): SGHNT, YENEEA. CDR3 in DNA: TGTGCCAGCAGCTCGGGACTAGCGGGGGTCCAAGAGACCCAGTACTTC. This gives the protein CASSSGLAGVQETQYF.

This clone came up a few times. This chain joins TRBV5-4 and TRBJ2-1; weak D call: TRBD2 (5 bases). V lost 2 bases and J 2 bases, leaving 8 bases between the germline ends. The germline V gene has CDR1 SGHNT and CDR2 YYREEE (reference sequence). The CDR3 covers 14 residues. The CDR3 DNA reads TGTGCCAGCAGCTTCGAGGGTGCCTACAATGAGCAGTTCTTC. Its protein product is CASSFEGAYNEQFF.

V is TRBV7-7 and J is TRBJ2-1, with 8 nucleotides matching TRBD1. The CDR3 covers 14 residues. After removal of 0 bases from V and 5 bases from J, the junction contained 0 bases not matched to a gene. Germline V gene lookup returns CDR1 SSHAT and CDR2 FNYEAQ (reference sequence). The CDR3 protein is CASSLAGQDNEQFF. In nucleotides, the CDR3 is TGTGCCAGCAGCTTAGCGGGACAGGACAATGAGCAGTTCTTC.